The 30 T cell receptor beta chains given below trace back to one sample, sequenced in a study of T cells in Graves' hyperthyroidism and ophthalmopathy. Amplification targeted TCR beta CDR3 regions from RNA transcripts. With the HTBI primer set, the TCR CDR3 went through a first round of RT-PCR. MiXCR was run by TCRdb on the multiplex PCR reads, yielding one entry per CDR3 protein. The table records about 570,000 distinct CDR3 sequences, approximately 44% of them present only once. Input material: peripheral blood or thyroid tissue (not recorded which). These receptors were obtained from an adult woman with Graves' disease, either hyperthyroidism or ophthalmopathy (not recorded which).

This clonotype was detected only a few times. The rearrangement uses TRBV29-1 and TRBJ2-2; TRBD1 matches 9 bases. CDR1 and CDR2 (germline): SQVTM, ANQGSEA. This CDR3 spans 14 amino acids. V trimming: 3 bases; J trimming: 4 bases; junction bases outside the gene matches: 3. CDR3 sequence: CSVERTGVTGELFF. The CDR3 DNA follows: TGCAGCGTTGAGCGGACAGGGGTCACCGGGGAGCTGTTTTTT.

This clonotype has at least ten counts. This sequence joins TRBV7-2 and TRBJ1-5; no definite D call. V was shortened by 3 bases and J by 5 bases, with 8 bases between the two germline ends. Germline V gene data show CDR1 as SGHTA and CDR2 as FQGNSA. This CDR3 comprises 13 residues. This CDR3 is CASSFTIDQPQHF. CDR3 bases: TGTGCCAGCAGCTTTACCATCGATCAGCCCCAGCATTTT.

The J gene is TRBJ1-5, the V gene TRBV10-3; 9 bases align to TRBD1. Per germline, CDR1 ENHRY and CDR2 SYGVKD. The CDR3 sequence is 15 residues long. V was clipped by 6 bases and J by 7 bases; unmatched bases: 10. The CDR3 sequence is CAISLTGGQYQPQHF. CDR3 coding DNA: TGTGCCATCAGCCTCACAGGGGGCCAATACCAGCCCCAGCATTTT.

As for this clonotype: At one of its ends the junction is not consistent with the germline gene, which may arise from a read error. This chain links TRBV28 with TRBJ2-7, with 10 positions matching TRBD2. CDR1 is MDHEN and CDR2 is SYDVKM in the germline V gene. The CDR3 consists of 13 residues. CDR3 sequence reads: CTSRTSGAYEQYF. The CDR3 nucleotides read TGTACCAGCAGGACTAGCGGAGCTTACGAGCAGTACTTC.

This clonotype was counted at least ten times. The J gene is TRBJ2-7, the V gene TRBV10-3; D assignment may be TRBD1 or TRBD2 (7 bases each). Germline assignment: CDR1 ENHRY and CDR2 SYGVKD. The CDR3 runs 14 residues. Trimming took off 10 bases at V and 7 bases at J, with 23 bases between the two ends. The CDR3 protein is CATQGGEGRGEQYF. CDR3 coding DNA: TGTGCCACCCAGGGGGGGGAGGGCCGAGGTGAGCAGTACTTC.

The rearrangement uses TRBV6-5 and TRBJ1-2; D is perhaps TRBD1 (6 bases). The CDR3 consists of 16 residues. The germline V gene has CDR1 MNHEY and CDR2 SVGAGI. With 4 bases removed from V and 0 bases from J, the gap between germline ends came to 15 bases. CDR3 nucleotides: TGTGCCAGCAGTTCCGGGCCAGGGGTCTCTAACTATGGCTACACCTTC. As protein: CASSSGPGVSNYGYTF.

This clonotype was counted many times. The chain recombines TRBV6-5 with TRBJ1-6; D perhaps matches TRBD1 (6 bases). Germline V gives CDR1 MNHEY, CDR2 SVGAGI. The CDR3 loop spans 15 amino acids. The V gene lost 6 bases and the J gene lost 9 bases, with 18 bases spanning the gap. In DNA, the CDR3 is TGTGCCAGCAGCTCGGGCCTCGAAGGGGGTTCACCCCTCCACTTT. Encoded protein: CASSSGLEGGSPLHF.

This clonotype was counted at least ten times. The gene calls are TRBV4-1 and TRBJ1-5; tentative D call: TRBD1 (5 bases). This CDR3 contains 15 residues. V lost 2 bases and J lost 9, with 17 bases in between. The germline V gene has CDR1 MGHRA and CDR2 YSYEKL. CDR3 protein: CASSQSGRVLRPQHF. The CDR3 coding sequence is TGCGCCAGCAGCCAAAGCGGCAGGGTCCTGAGGCCCCAGCATTTT.

There are a few counts of this clonotype. The chain employs TRBV9 and TRBJ2-6; D is possibly TRBD1 (5 bases). The germline V gene has CDR1 SGDLS and CDR2 YYNGEE. V gave up 0 bases and J gave up 4 bases, with 11 bases separating them. The CDR3 has 16 amino acids. This CDR3 is CASSVGQGSGANVLTF. The DNA of the CDR3 is TGTGCCAGCAGCGTAGGGCAGGGTTCGGGGGCCAACGTCCTGACTTTC.

The table lists this clonotype with a few counts. This chain uses TRBV11-2 with TRBJ1-1; 9 nucleotides align to TRBD1. With 4 bases clipped from V and 2 bases from J, the junction kept 5 bases outside the gene matches. Germline V lookup: CDR1 SGHAT, CDR2 FQNNGV. The CDR3 spans 15 residues. This CDR3 is CASSSPGQGNTEAFF. CDR3 in DNA: TGTGCCAGCAGCTCTCCGGGACAGGGAAACACTGAAGCTTTCTTT.

Regarding this clonotype: At one boundary the junction diverges from the germline segment, which might be a read error. The CDR3 nucleotides read TGTGCCAACAGCCAAGGACGTTACAGGGACTACGAGCAGTACTTC. Its protein product is CANSQGRYRDYEQYF. The chain combines TRBV7-9 with TRBJ2-7, with a weak D call TRBD1 (6 bases). The CDR3 extends over 15 amino acids. Looked up from germline, CDR1 is SEHNR and CDR2 is FQNEAQ (reference sequence).

This clonotype was found many times. The chain links TRBV7-9 to TRBJ1-2; TRBD1 is a possible D gene (6 bases). This CDR3 is built from 15 residues. The germline V and J ends were trimmed by 1 base and 4 bases, with 13 bases remaining between them. Looked up from germline, CDR1 is SEHNR and CDR2 is FQNEAQ (reference sequence). The CDR3 DNA follows: TGTGCCAGCAGCTTAGGTGGGGGGCAGCTCTATGGCTACACCTTC. Its protein is CASSLGGGQLYGYTF.

This clonotype was observed at least ten times. The chain employs TRBV30 and TRBJ1-6; 8 bases are a match to TRBD1. V trimming: 5 bases; J trimming: 8 bases; junction bases outside the gene matches: 5. The germline CDR1 and CDR2 sequences are GTSNPN and SVGIG (reference sequence). There are 13 residues in the CDR3. The CDR3 nucleotides are TGTGCCTGGGCCGGGACAGGCGATTCACCCCTCCACTTT. It specifies CAWAGTGDSPLHF.

The chain combines TRBV20-1 with TRBJ2-7; D is undetermined. The CDR3 is 13 amino acids. Germline values: CDR1 DFQATT, CDR2 SNEGSKA (reference sequence). V was pared by 4 bases and J by 2 bases, with 12 bases between. DNA for the CDR3: TGCAGTGCTACAGACACCGGACCCTACGAGCAGTACTTC. Translation: CSATDTGPYEQYF.

The V gene is TRBV2, the J gene TRBJ1-1, with D possibly matching TRBD1 (5 bases). The CDR3 contains 15 residues. Between the trimmed V and J ends, which lost 6 bases and 1 base, there was a span of 15 bases. Germline CDR1 and CDR2: SNHLY and FYNNEI. The DNA of the CDR3 is TGTGCCAGCAGCCCCGAAGTTGGGGGGAACACTGAAGCTTTCTTT. This codes for CASSPEVGGNTEAFF.

This clonotype appeared many times. The rearrangement links TRBV19 to TRBJ1-5; D is ambiguous. This CDR3 contains 15 residues. V lost 7 bases and J lost 1, with 14 bases in between. Germline V CDR1 and CDR2: LNHDA, SQIVND (reference sequence). The CDR3 nucleotides read TGTGCCAGTAAGATGGCCCGGGAAAGCAATCAGCCCCAGCATTTT. It yields the protein CASKMARESNQPQHF.

The chain has TRBV5-5 and TRBJ2-2; a weak D match, TRBD2 (5 bases). The V end was cut by 5 bases, the J end by 6 bases, with 14 bases between. Germline CDR1 reads SGHKS; CDR2 reads YYEKEE (reference sequence). The CDR3 covers 14 residues. DNA for the CDR3: TGTGCCAGCAGACTGGCGACTACGGCCGGGGAGCTGTTTTTT. This encodes CASRLATTAGELFF.

This clonotype has a count of ten or more. The chain joins TRBV6-5 to TRBJ1-3; a possible D gene is TRBD1 (5 bases). The CDR3 length is 14 residues. The germline gives CDR1 MNHEY, CDR2 SVGAGI. V lost 6 bases, J lost 3 bases, and 12 bases lay in between. The CDR3 protein is CASSPWGSGNTIYF. In DNA, the CDR3 is TGTGCCAGCAGCCCGTGGGGCAGTGGAAACACCATATATTTT.

This clonotype was counted ten times or more. The chain recombines TRBV20-1 with TRBJ1-5; unclear D gene. Trimming pared 5 bases from V and 4 bases from J, leaving 15 bases between. The CDR3 is made up of 14 amino acids. Germline lookup yields CDR1 DFQATT and CDR2 SNEGSKA (reference sequence). The CDR3 bases are TGCAGTGCTGCCACCTGGGAGGAGAATCAGCCCCAGCATTTT. It yields the protein CSAATWEENQPQHF.

This clonotype came up a few times. CDR3 sequence (DNA): TGTGCCAGCAGCTTTTTGCACCGGGACAGTGGAAACACCATATATTTT. The encoded protein is CASSFLHRDSGNTIYF. V is TRBV7-9 and J is TRBJ1-3; 7 positions agree with TRBD1. Trimming removed 3 bases from V and 3 bases from J; junction bases left unmatched: 8. The CDR3 covers 16 residues. Looked up from germline, CDR1 is SEHNR and CDR2 is FQNEAQ (reference sequence).

This clonotype was seen repeatedly, ten times or more. This chain connects TRBV20-1 to TRBJ2-7, with 9 bases matching TRBD1. There are 13 residues in the CDR3. Germline V gene lookup returns CDR1 DFQATT and CDR2 SNEGSKA (reference sequence). V lost 3 bases to trimming and J lost 7 bases; unmatched junction nucleotides: 7. The CDR3 sequence: CSARGTGSGEQYF. The CDR3 DNA reads as TGCAGTGCTAGGGGGACAGGGTCGGGGGAGCAGTACTTC.

This clonotype was recorded only once. The chain links TRBV4-3 to TRBJ1-5; D gene unclear. V shed 0 bases and J shed 4 bases, with 10 bases lying between them. The CDR3 loop spans 15 amino acids. CDR1 LGHNA and CDR2 YSLEER come from the germline V gene. As DNA, the CDR3 is TGCGCCAGCAGCCAAGAATTGGGAGGGAATCAGCCCCAGCATTTT. This gives the protein CASSQELGGNQPQHF.

V is TRBV20-1 and J is TRBJ1-1, with no clear D. The CDR3 is made up of 11 amino acids. Trimming shortened V by 7 bases and J by 1 base, and 7 bases separated the two germline ends. The germline V gene encodes CDR1 DFQATT and CDR2 SNEGSKA (reference sequence). The CDR3 sequence is CSGKANTEAFF. CDR3 in DNA: TGCAGTGGAAAAGCGAACACTGAAGCTTTCTTT.

This clonotype was observed a few times. V usage is TRBV7-2 and J usage is TRBJ1-1; TRBD1 matches 7 bases. Trimming removed 0 bases from V and 3 bases from J; junction bases left unmatched: 1. The CDR3 consists of 14 residues. Germline V gene sequence: CDR1 SGHTA, CDR2 FQGNSA. The CDR3 DNA follows: TGTGCCAGCAGCTTAGCGGGACAGCACACTGAAGCTTTCTTT. This sequence encodes CASSLAGQHTEAFF. The complete variable domain, with remaining parts taken from reference TRBV7-2 and TRBJ1-1, reads GAGVSQSPSNKVTEKGKDVELRCDPISGHTALYWYRQSLGQGLEFLIYFQGNSAPDKSGLPSDRFSAERTGGSVSTLTIQRTQQEDSAVYLCASSLAGQHTEAFFGQGTRLTVV.

Of note for this clonotype: This CDR3 is missing its conserved last phenylalanine or tryptophan, likely due to a read error. The limits of the CDR3 on the DNA are not certain, so only TCRdb's listed CDR3 is given. The rearrangement uses TRBV20-1 and TRBJ2-2; TRBD1, the D gene given by the table, was not confirmed from the DNA. CDR1 DFQATT and CDR2 SNEGSKA come from the germline V gene (reference sequence). A total of 8 residues make up the CDR3, ends included. Here the CDR3 reads CSALDRGL.

The chain recombines TRBV4-1 with TRBJ1-6; no reliable D call. Germline V gene sequence: CDR1 MGHRA, CDR2 YSYEKL. V dropped 0 bases and J dropped 4 bases, with 10 bases sitting between them. The CDR3 covers 16 residues. CDR3 residues: CASSQDLGGYNSPLHF. For the CDR3, the DNA is TGCGCCAGCAGCCAAGATTTGGGAGGTTATAATTCACCCCTCCACTTT.

This chain joins TRBV7-9 and TRBJ1-6, with a weak D call TRBD1 (5 bases). Looked up from germline, CDR1 is SEHNR and CDR2 is FQNEAQ (reference sequence). CDR3 length equals 13 residues. V shed 5 bases and J shed 7 bases, with 9 bases lying between them. The CDR3 region is CASSERQNSPLHF. In DNA form, the CDR3 reads TGTGCCAGCAGCGAAAGACAGAATTCACCCCTCCACTTT.

This clonotype was picked up one time. The V and J genes are TRBV7-2 and TRBJ1-1; TRBD1 matches at 7 bases. This CDR3 is 14 amino acids long. Trimming at V came to 5 bases and at J to 7 bases, leaving 10 bases not matched to a gene. Germline V lookup: CDR1 SGHTA, CDR2 FQGNSA. CDR3 coding DNA: TGTGCCAGCAGCGGACAGGTCCGCTATGGTGAAGCTTTCTTT. Amino acids: CASSGQVRYGEAFF.

In the case of this clonotype: One end of the junction does not line up with germline, which may come from a read error. In DNA form, the CDR3 reads TGTGCCTGCAGTGCTACCGCGGGGGAGGCCTATTCACCCCTCCACTTT. It codes for CACSATAGEAYSPLHF. The rearrangement links TRBV25-1 to TRBJ1-6; tentatively, D is TRBD1 (5 bases). Looked up from germline, CDR1 is MGHDK and CDR2 is SYGVNS. The CDR3 consists of 16 residues.

The chain joins TRBV11-2 to TRBJ2-7; tentatively, D is TRBD2 (5 bases). Germline lookup yields CDR1 SGHAT and CDR2 FQNNGV. CDR3 length: 15 residues. V was clipped by 1 base and J by 3 bases, with 13 bases between them. The CDR3 coding sequence is TGTGCCAGCAGCTTAGTGCGCCCCGGGGTCTACGAGCAGTACTTC. It encodes CASSLVRPGVYEQYF.